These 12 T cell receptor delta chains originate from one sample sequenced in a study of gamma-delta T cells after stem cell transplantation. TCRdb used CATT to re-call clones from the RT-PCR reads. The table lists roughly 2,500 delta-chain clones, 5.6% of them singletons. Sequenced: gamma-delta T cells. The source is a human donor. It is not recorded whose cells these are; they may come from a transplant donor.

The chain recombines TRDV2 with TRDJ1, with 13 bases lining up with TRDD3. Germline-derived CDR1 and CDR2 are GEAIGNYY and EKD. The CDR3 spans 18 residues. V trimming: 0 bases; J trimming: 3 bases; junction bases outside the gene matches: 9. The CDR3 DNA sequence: TGTGCCTGTGACACCGTGGCTCCTACTGGGGGATACGCCGATAAACTCATCTTT. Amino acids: CACDTVAPTGGYADKLIF.

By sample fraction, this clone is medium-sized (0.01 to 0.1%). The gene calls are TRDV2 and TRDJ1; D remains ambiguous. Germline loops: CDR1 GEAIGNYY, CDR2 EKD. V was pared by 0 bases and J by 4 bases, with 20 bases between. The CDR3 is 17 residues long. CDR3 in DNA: TGTGCCTGTGACACCGTTAATACCGGAGGGAAAGGCGATAAACTCATCTTT. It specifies CACDTVNTGGKGDKLIF.

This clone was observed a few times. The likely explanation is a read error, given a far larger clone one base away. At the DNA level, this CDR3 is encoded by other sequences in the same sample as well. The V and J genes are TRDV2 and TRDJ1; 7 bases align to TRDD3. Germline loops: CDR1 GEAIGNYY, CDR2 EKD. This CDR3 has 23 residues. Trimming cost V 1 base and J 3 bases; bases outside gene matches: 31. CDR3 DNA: TGTGCCTGTGACACTTCTTTCGCCTCCGGCGTCTCACTTGGGGATAATGGGGCCGATAAACTCATCTTT. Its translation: CACDTSFASGVSLGDNGADKLIF.

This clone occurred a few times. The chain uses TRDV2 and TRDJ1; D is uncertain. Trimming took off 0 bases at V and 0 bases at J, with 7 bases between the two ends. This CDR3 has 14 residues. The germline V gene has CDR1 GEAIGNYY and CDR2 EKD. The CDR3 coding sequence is TGTGCCTGTGACACCGTCCAACACACCGATAAACTCATCTTT. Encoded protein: CACDTVQHTDKLIF.

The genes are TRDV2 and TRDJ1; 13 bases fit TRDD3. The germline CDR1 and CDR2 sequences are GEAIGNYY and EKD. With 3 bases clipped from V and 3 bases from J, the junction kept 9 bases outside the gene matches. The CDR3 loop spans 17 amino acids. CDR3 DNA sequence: TGTGCCTGTGACTCCCTACTGGGGGATACGCATGCCGATAAACTCATCTTT. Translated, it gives CACDSLLGDTHADKLIF.

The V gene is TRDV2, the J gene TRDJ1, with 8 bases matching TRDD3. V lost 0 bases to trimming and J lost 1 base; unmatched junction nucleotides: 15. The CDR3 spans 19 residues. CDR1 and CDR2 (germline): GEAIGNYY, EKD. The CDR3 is CACDTVSGNGGSGTDKLIF. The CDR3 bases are TGTGCCTGTGACACCGTTTCAGGAAATGGGGGATCCGGCACCGATAAACTCATCTTT.

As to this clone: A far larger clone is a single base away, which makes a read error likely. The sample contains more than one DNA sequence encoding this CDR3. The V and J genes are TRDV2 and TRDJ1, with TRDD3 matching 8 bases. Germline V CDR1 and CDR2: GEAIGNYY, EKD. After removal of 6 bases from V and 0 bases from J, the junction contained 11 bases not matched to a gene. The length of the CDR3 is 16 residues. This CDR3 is CACSPLGDTYTDKLIF. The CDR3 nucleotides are TGTGCCTGTTCTCCACTTGGGGATACCTACACCGATAAACTCATCTTT.

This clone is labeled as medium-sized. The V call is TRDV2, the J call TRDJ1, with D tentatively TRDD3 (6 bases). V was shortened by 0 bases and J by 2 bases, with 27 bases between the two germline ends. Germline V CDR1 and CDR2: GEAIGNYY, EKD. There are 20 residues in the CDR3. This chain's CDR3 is CACDTVEKWGSPLSTDKLIF. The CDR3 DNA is TGTGCCTGTGACACCGTGGAGAAGTGGGGGTCCCCCCTGTCGACCGATAAACTCATCTTT.

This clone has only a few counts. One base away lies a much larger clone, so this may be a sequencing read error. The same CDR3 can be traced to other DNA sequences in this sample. This chain's CDR3 is CACDSLTGGETMYTDKLIF. The CDR3 DNA follows: TGCGCCTGTGACTCCCTTACTGGGGGAGAAACTATGTACACCGATAAACTCATCTTT. The chain recombines TRDV2 with TRDJ1, with 9 bases lining up with TRDD3. Germline loops: CDR1 GEAIGNYY, CDR2 EKD. The CDR3 is 19 residues long.

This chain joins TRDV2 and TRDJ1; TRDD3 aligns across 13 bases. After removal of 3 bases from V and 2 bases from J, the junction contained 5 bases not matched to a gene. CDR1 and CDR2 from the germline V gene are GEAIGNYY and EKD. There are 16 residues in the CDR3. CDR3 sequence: CACDPLLGDTTDKLIF. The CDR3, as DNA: TGTGCCTGTGACCCGCTACTGGGGGATACGACCGATAAACTCATCTTT.

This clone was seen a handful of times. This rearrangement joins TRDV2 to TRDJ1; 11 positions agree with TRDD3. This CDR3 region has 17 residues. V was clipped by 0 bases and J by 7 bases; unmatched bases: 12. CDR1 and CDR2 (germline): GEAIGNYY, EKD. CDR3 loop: CACDTSLGDTENPKLIF. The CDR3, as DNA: TGTGCCTGTGACACCTCGTTGGGGGATACGGAGAATCCTAAACTCATCTTT.

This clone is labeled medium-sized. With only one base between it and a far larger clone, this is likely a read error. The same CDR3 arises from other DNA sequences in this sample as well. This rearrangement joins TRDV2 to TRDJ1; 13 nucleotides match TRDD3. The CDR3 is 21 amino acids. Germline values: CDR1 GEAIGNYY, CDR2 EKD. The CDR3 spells CACDTILGLGDTWSYTDKLIF. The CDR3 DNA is TGTGCCTGTGACACTATCCTGGGACTGGGGGATACGTGGAGCTACACCGATAAACTCATCTTC.